Below, 15 T cell receptor beta chains from the same sample are listed, as sequenced in a study of control samples from healthy donors and cancer patients. The method was immunoSEQ multiplex PCR; TCRdb's version includes in-frame clones alone and lacks a portion of them. The sample yields some 150,000 clones, 90% to 95% seen once. Sequencing was done on a sample of blood. The receptors originated from a young woman in good health.

The chain combines TRBV15 with TRBJ2-7, with D possibly being TRBD2 (6 bases). Germline CDR1 reads LNHNV; CDR2 reads YYDKDF (reference sequence). CDR3 length equals 15 residues. The V end lost 3 bases, the J end lost 3 bases, and 15 bases lay between the germline ends. CDR3 DNA: TGTGCCACCAGCAGGGACTCGGGACTCAGCTACGAGCAGTACTTC. Its protein product is CATSRDSGLSYEQYF.

This chain joins TRBV5-1 and TRBJ1-1; 11 bases align to TRBD1. Germline-derived CDR1 and CDR2 are SGHRS and YFSETQ. V was pared by 3 bases and J by 6 bases, with 1 base of the junction left unmatched. The CDR3 runs 13 residues. CDR3 loop: CASSWGQGAEAFF. CDR3 in DNA: TGCGCCAGCAGCTGGGGACAGGGGGCTGAAGCTTTCTTT.

The chain links TRBV6-5 to TRBJ2-3; 10 bases are a match to TRBD1. V was pared by 5 bases and J by 4 bases, with 3 bases of the junction left unmatched. This CDR3 is 14 amino acids long. The germline gives CDR1 MNHEY, CDR2 SVGAGI. The CDR3 reads CASSPGQGPDTQYF. The CDR3 nucleotides read TGTGCCAGCAGTCCGGGACAGGGGCCAGATACGCAGTATTTT.

V is TRBV3-1 (or the pseudogene TRBV3-2) and J is TRBJ1-1; D not certain. CDR3 length: 13 amino acids. Germline V gene lookup returns CDR1 LGHDT and CDR2 YNNKEL (reference sequence). V was clipped by 2 bases and J by 1 base, with 5 bases between them. CDR3 DNA sequence: TGTGCCAGCAGCCAATTTCAGAACACTGAAGCTTTCTTT. Residues: CASSQFQNTEAFF.

The chain is built from TRBV19 and TRBJ1-2, with D tentatively TRBD1 (5 bases). The V gene's germline CDR1 is LNHDA and CDR2 SQIVND (reference sequence). The CDR3 totals 14 residues. The V end was cut by 2 bases, the J end by 0 bases, with 7 bases between. CDR3 in amino acids: CASSIQGANYGYTF. The CDR3 bases are TGTGCCAGTAGTATACAGGGAGCTAACTATGGCTACACCTTC.

The rearrangement joins TRBV18 to TRBJ1-2, with D uncertain. Germline assignment: CDR1 KGHSH and CDR2 LQKENI. The CDR3 contains 11 residues. V lost 4 bases and J 7 bases, leaving 7 bases between the germline ends. DNA of the CDR3: TGTGCCAGCTCACAGGGTACTGGCTACACCTTC. Amino acids: CASSQGTGYTF. Full variable domain (rest looked up from reference TRBV18 and TRBJ1-2): NAGVMQNPRHLVRRRGQEARLRCSPMKGHSHVYWYRQLPEEGLKFMVYLQKENIIDESGMPKERFSAEFPKEGPSILRIQQVVRGDSAAYFCASSQGTGYTFGSGTRLTVV.

The CDR3 is CASSLGEGRVYEQYF. In DNA, the CDR3 is TGTGCCAGCAGCTTAGGAGAGGGGAGGGTCTACGAGCAGTACTTC. V is TRBV11-2 and J is TRBJ2-7, with TRBD2 matching 7 bases. The CDR3 covers 15 residues. Germline V CDR1 and CDR2: SGHAT, FQNNGV. Unmatched junction bases numbered 6, after V lost 1 base and J lost 3 bases.

This chain uses TRBV30 with TRBJ1-5; D is possibly TRBD1 (6 bases). V shed 2 bases and J shed 6 bases, with 11 bases lying between them. This CDR3 comprises 13 residues. Germline V gene lookup returns CDR1 GTSNPN and CDR2 SVGIG (reference sequence). Here the CDR3 reads CAWSITGSQPQHF. CDR3 bases: TGTGCCTGGAGTATTACAGGGAGTCAGCCCCAGCATTTT.

The rearrangement links TRBV4-2 to TRBJ1-1; TRBD1 agrees at 9 bases. V was pared by 0 bases and J by 5 bases, with 4 bases of the junction left unmatched. This CDR3 has 15 amino acids. Germline loops: CDR1 LGHNA, CDR2 YNFKEQ. The CDR3 reads CASSQDETGGTEAFF. The CDR3, as DNA: TGTGCCAGCAGCCAAGATGAGACAGGGGGGACTGAAGCTTTCTTT.

The V gene is TRBV18, the J gene TRBJ2-7; perhaps TRBD2 as D (6 bases). Trimming left V 6 bases short and J 5 bases short, with 14 bases between. This CDR3 is built from 13 residues. The germline gives CDR1 KGHSH, CDR2 LQKENI. CDR3 bases: TGTGCCAGCTCGCGGGACGAGCCCGACGAGCAGTACTTC. This translates into CASSRDEPDEQYF.

This clone was recorded only once. The chain carries TRBV6-2 or TRBV6-3 and TRBJ1-3; a possible D gene is TRBD1 (5 bases). CDR3 length equals 14 residues. The V end was cut by 6 bases, the J end by 2 bases, with 11 bases between. Looked up from germline, CDR1 is MNHEY and CDR2 is SVGEGT. DNA of the CDR3: TGTGCCAGCAGCCCCGGGACGGCTGGAAACACCATATATTTT. This translates into CASSPGTAGNTIYF.

The chain uses TRBV27 and TRBJ2-7; the match to TRBD1 covers 9 bases. CDR3 length equals 16 residues. With V trimmed by 6 bases and J by 2 bases, 11 bases remained unmatched. Germline V gene data show CDR1 as MNHEY and CDR2 as SMNVEV (reference sequence). The CDR3 nucleotides read TGTGCCAGCAGAAAAAATTACGGGACAGGGACCTACGAGCAGTACTTC. The encoded protein is CASRKNYGTGTYEQYF.

V and J are TRBV6-2 or TRBV6-3 and TRBJ2-2, with D perhaps matching TRBD1 (6 bases). Germline lookup yields CDR1 MNHEY and CDR2 SVGEGT. CDR3 length equals 19 residues. V was clipped by 0 bases and J by 7 bases, with 24 bases between them. The DNA of the CDR3 is TGTGCCAGCAGTTACTCGAGGCAGCTCCTACAGGGCCTAAACGGGGAGCTGTTTTTT. Translated, it gives CASSYSRQLLQGLNGELFF.

The rearrangement links TRBV3-1 (or the pseudogene TRBV3-2) to TRBJ1-1, with D possibly matching TRBD1 (6 bases). V shed 5 bases and J shed 7 bases, with 11 bases lying between them. CDR3 length equals 12 residues. Per germline, CDR1 LGHDT and CDR2 YNNKEL (reference sequence). The CDR3 loop reads CASSFEGVEAFF. The DNA of the CDR3 is TGTGCCAGCAGCTTTGAGGGGGTTGAAGCTTTCTTT.

To note about this clone: Being one base from a much bigger clone, this may be a read error. V is TRBV28 and J is TRBJ2-2; D gene unclear. The V gene's germline CDR1 is MDHEN and CDR2 SYDVKM. The CDR3 loop spans 12 amino acids. Deletions cut 4 bases from V and 1 base from J, with 1 base between. The CDR3 nucleotides read TGTGCCAGCAGTTGGAACACCGGGGAGCTGTTTTTT. It translates to CASSWNTGELFF.